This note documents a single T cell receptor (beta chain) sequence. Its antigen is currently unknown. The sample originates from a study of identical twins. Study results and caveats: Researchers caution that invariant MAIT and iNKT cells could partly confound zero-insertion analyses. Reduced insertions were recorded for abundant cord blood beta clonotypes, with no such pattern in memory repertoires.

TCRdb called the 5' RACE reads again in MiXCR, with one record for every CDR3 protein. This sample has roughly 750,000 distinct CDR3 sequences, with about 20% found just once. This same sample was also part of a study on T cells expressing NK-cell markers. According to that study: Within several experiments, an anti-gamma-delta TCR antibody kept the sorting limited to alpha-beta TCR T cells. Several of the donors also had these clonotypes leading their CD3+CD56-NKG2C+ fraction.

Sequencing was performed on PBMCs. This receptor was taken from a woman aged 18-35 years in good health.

CDR3 bases: TGCAGTGCTAGAAGGGCAGCCATGGAGCCCCAGCATTTT. Protein product: CSARRAAMEPQHF. J is TRBJ1-5 and V is TRBV20-1, with D unclear. CDR1 DFQATT and CDR2 SNEGSKA come from the germline V gene (reference sequence). The germline V and J ends were trimmed by 2 bases and 8 bases, with 13 bases remaining between them. The CDR3 has 13 amino acids.